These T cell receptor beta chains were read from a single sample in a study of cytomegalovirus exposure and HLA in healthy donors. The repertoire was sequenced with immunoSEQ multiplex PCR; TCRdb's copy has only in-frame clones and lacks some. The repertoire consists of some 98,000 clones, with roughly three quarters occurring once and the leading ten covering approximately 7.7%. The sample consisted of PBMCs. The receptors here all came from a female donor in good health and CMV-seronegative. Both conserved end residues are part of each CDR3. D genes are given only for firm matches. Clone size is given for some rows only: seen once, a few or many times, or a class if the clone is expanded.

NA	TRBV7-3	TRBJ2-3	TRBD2	TGTGCCAGCAGTGATGGGACTAGCGGGGGGGCGGGGACGTTTCGCAGCACAGATACGCAGTATTTT	CASSDGTSGGAGTFRSTDTQYF
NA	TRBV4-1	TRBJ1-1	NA	TGCGCCAGCAGCCAGCCTTTGGTGGGGGGGGACACTGAAGCTTTCTTT	CASSQPLVGGDTEAFF
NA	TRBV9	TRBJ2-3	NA	TGTGCCAGCAGCGTAGTGGAGGGTCGGACAGATACGCAGTATTTT	CASSVVEGRTDTQYF
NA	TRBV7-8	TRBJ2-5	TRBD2	TGTGCCAGCAGCTTAGTGACGTGGGGACTAGCGGGGGGGCCGGCGGAGACCCAGTACTTC	CASSLVTWGLAGGPAETQYF
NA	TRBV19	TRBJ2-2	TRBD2	TGTGCCAGTAGCCCTAGCGGGGGGGCCCCCGGGGAGCTGTTTTTT	CASSPSGGAPGELFF
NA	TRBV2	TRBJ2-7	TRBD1	TGTGCCAGCAGTGAAGAACAGGGGAGTTACGAGCAGTACTTC	CASSEEQGSYEQYF
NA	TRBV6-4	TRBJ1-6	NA	TGTGCCAGCAGCCGACAGGCGGATAATTCACCCCTCCACTTT	CASSRQADNSPLHF
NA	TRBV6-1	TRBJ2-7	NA	TGTGCCAGCGAGAGTACGATCGTGTCCCACGAGCAGTACTTC	CASESTIVSHEQYF
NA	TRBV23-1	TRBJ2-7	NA	TGCGCCAGCACCTCACCAGGATCCCCTATTACCGAGCAGTACTTC	CASTSPGSPITEQYF
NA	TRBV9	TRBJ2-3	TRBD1	TGTGCCAGCAGCCTACGGATTATAGGGGGCGCAGATACGCAGTATTTT	CASSLRIIGGADTQYF
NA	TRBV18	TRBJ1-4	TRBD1	TGTGCCAGCTCACCACAGGGACAGGGAGATGAAAAACTGTTTTTT	CASSPQGQGDEKLFF
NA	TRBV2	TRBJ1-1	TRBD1	TGTAAATTTAACCGGGACAGGGGCACTGAAGCTTTCTTT	CKFNRDRGTEAFF
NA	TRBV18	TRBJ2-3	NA	TGTGCCAGCTCACCTAATCAGGGGAATACGCAGTATTTT	CASSPNQGNTQYF
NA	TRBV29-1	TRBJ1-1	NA	TGCAGCGGGAGCTTCTCTGATTCAAGAGCTTTCTTT	CSGSFSDSRAFF
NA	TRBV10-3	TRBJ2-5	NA	TGTGCCATCAGTGAGTCAGGGGGTGTAGAGACCCAGTACTTC	CAISESGGVETQYF
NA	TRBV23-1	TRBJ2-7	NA	TGCGCCAGCAGTCCTAGGACACCCTACGAGCAGTACTTC	CASSPRTPYEQYF
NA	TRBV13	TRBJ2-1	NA	TGTGCCAGCAGCTTACGACAGAACAATGAGCAGTTCTTC	CASSLRQNNEQFF
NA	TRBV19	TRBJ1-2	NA	TGTGCCAGTAGTACGGGGGAAGGTGTCTATGGCTACACCTTC	CASSTGEGVYGYTF
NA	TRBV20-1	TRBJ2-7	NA	TGCAGTGCTCCTATCTACGAGCAGTACTTC	CSAPIYEQYF
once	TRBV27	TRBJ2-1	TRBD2	TGTGCCAGCAGTTTGATACTAGCGGGGTACAATGAGCAGTTCTTC	CASSLILAGYNEQFF
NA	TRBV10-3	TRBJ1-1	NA	TGTGCCATCAGTGGCGGGGCGCTGAACACTGAAGCTTTCTTT	CAISGGALNTEAFF
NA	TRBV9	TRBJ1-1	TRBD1	TGTGCCAGCAGCACTTATGCCGGGACAGGGGGCACTGAAGCTTTCTTT	CASSTYAGTGGTEAFF
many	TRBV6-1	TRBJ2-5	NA	TGTGCCAGCAGTAGGACAGTCCAAGAGACCCAGTACTTC	CASSRTVQETQYF
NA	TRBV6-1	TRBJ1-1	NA	TGTGCCAGCAGGGGGGACAACTCGAACACTGAAGCTTTCTTT	CASRGDNSNTEAFF
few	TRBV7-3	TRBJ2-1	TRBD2	TGTGCCAGCAGCTTGGGGACTAGCGGTTACAATGAGCAGTTCTTC	CASSLGTSGYNEQFF
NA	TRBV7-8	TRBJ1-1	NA	TGTGCCAGCAGCCTACAGGGAAGAGGCACTGAAGCTTTCTTT	CASSLQGRGTEAFF
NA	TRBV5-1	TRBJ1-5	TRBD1	TGCGCCAGCAGCTCGACAGGGAAGGAGCAGCCCCAGCATTTT	CASSSTGKEQPQHF
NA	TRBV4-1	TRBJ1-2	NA	TGCGCCAGCAGCCAAGAGGGGGCCGGCTATGGCTACACCTTC	CASSQEGAGYGYTF
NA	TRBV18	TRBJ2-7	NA	TGTGCCAGCTCACCAAAACAGACCTCCTACGAGCAGTACTTC	CASSPKQTSYEQYF
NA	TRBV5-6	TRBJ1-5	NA	TGTGCCAGCAGCCTATGGGGAGCTGGTGGCAATCAGCCCCAGCATTTT	CASSLWGAGGNQPQHF
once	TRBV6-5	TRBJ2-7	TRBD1	TGTGCCAGCAGCCCGGGACAGGGTCTCTACGAGCAGTACTTC	CASSPGQGLYEQYF
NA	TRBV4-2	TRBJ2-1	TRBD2	TGTGCCAGCAGCCAAACGGGGACGCGGGGGAATGAGCAGTTCTTC	CASSQTGTRGNEQFF
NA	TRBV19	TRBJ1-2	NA	TGTGCCAGTCTCCGACTGGGTCCTATGGGGAGCATCTATGGCTACACCTTC	CASLRLGPMGSIYGYTF
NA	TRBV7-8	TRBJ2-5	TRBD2	TGTGCCAGCAGCACTAGCGGGGGTCCGCGGGAGACCCAGTACTTC	CASSTSGGPRETQYF
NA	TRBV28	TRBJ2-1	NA	TGTGCCAGCCGTTCGGGAGAGCAGTTCTTC	CASRSGEQFF
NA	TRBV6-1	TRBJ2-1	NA	TGTGCCAGCAGTAACAACCTCTACAATGAGCAGTTCTTC	CASSNNLYNEQFF
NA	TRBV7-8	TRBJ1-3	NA	TGTGCCAGCAGCTTCGACAGATTTGGAAACACCATATATTTT	CASSFDRFGNTIYF
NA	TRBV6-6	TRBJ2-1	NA	TGTGCCAGCAGTTACTCCCCGGTCCGGGATGAGCAGTTCTTC	CASSYSPVRDEQFF
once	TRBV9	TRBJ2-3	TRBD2	TGTGCCAGCAGAAGCGGGAGAACAGATACGCAGTATTTT	CASRSGRTDTQYF
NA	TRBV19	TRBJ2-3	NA	TGTGCCAGTAGCCCCGGGACTAGCACAGATACGCAGTATTTT	CASSPGTSTDTQYF
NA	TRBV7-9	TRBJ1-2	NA	TGTTCCGGGGATAGAGCGGCTTTCCCCCCCACAACCGGCTACACCTTC	CSGDRAAFPPTTGYTF
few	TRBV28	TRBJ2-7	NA	TGTGCCAGCAGTTTGGTCGGCGGCCCCAACTACGAGCAGTACTTC	CASSLVGGPNYEQYF
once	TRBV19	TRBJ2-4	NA	TGTGCCAGCCAAGGGGACATAACTCTAGCCAAAAACATTCAGTACTTC	CASQGDITLAKNIQYF
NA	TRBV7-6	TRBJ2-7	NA	TGTGCCAGCAGCTTAGAGCGCGACTACGAGCAGTACTTC	CASSLERDYEQYF
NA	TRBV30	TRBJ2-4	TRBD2	TGTGCCTGGAGCCCTCTAATAGCGGGAGGGCCTGAGGGCATTCAGTACTTC	CAWSPLIAGGPEGIQYF
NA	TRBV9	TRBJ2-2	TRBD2	TGTGCCAGCAGCGTGAGCGGGGGGGCTGGCGGGGAGCTGTTTTTT	CASSVSGGAGGELFF
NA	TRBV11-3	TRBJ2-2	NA	TGTGCCAGCAGCGGGGGCCGGGGCACCGGGGAGCTGTTTTTT	CASSGGRGTGELFF
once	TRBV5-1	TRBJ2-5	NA	TGCGCCAGCAGCTTTTCAGGAAGGCAAGAGACCCAGTACTTC	CASSFSGRQETQYF
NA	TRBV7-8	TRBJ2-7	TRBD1	TGTGCCAGCAGCTTTCGGAACAGGGGGCCCTACGAGCAGTACTTC	CASSFRNRGPYEQYF
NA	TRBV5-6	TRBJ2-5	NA	TGTGCCAGCAGCTTGGGACTAGGTGGTGAGACCCAGTACTTC	CASSLGLGGETQYF
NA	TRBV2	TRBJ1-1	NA	TGTGCCAGCAAGCGGGGGATGAACACTGAAGCTTTCTTT	CASKRGMNTEAFF
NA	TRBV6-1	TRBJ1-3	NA	TGTGCCAGCAGTGAAGGAAAGGGGTACTCTGGAAACACCATATATTTT	CASSEGKGYSGNTIYF
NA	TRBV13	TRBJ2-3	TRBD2	TGTGCCAGCAGCCCGACAGGCGGGAGGACAGATACGCAGTATTTT	CASSPTGGRTDTQYF
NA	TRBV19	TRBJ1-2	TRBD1	TGTGCCAGTAGTATGCGGACAGGCTCCCCATATGGCTACACCTTC	CASSMRTGSPYGYTF
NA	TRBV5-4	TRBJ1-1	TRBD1	TGTGCCAGCAGCCCTTACAGGGGTGAAGCTTTCTTT	CASSPYRGEAFF